What follows describes a single T cell receptor (beta chain). This record belongs to a study of OX40 agonist ivuxolimab in advanced cancers. Study-level background: Each patient was given ivuxolimab into a vein every 2 weeks, at 0.01 to 10 mg/kg. The eligibility criteria allowed prior anti-PD-1, anti-PD-L1 or anti-CTLA-4 therapy, and 40% had some.

The CDR3 is 16 residues long. Germline assignment: CDR1 MNHEY and CDR2 SMNVEV (reference sequence). V dropped 1 base and J dropped 0 bases, with 12 bases sitting between them. Sequencing was performed with immunoSEQ multiplex PCR; in TCRdb, only in-frame clones are kept and a portion is missing. The sample consists of some 50,000 clones, approximately 75% of them appearing once. V usage is TRBV27 and J usage is TRBJ1-2; the D gene is possibly TRBD1 (5 bases). The sequence derives from an adult with an advanced solid tumor such as melanoma, head and neck, liver or kidney cancer. The sample here was CD4+ or CD8+ T cells sorted from blood, taken in a trial of the OX40 agonist ivuxolimab. The CDR3 spells CASSLLAGKANYGYTF. The CDR3 DNA follows: TGTGCCAGCAGTTTATTGGCAGGGAAGGCTAACTATGGCTACACCTTC.